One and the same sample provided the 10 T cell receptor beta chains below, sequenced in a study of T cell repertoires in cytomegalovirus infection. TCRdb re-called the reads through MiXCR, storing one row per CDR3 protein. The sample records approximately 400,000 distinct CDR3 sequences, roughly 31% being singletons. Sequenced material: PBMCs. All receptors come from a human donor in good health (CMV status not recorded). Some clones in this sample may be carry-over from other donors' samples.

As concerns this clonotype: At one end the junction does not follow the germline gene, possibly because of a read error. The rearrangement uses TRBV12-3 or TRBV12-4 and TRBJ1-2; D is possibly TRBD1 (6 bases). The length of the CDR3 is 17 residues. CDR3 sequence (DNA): TGTGCCAGCAGTCCAAAGGGGGTGCCCCGGACAAACTATGTCTACACCTTC. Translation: CASSPKGVPRTNYVYTF.

The CDR3 spells CSAVGSSSYNEQFF. The DNA for the CDR3 is TGCAGCGCGGTGGGTAGCAGCTCCTACAATGAGCAGTTCTTC. The V and J genes are TRBV20-1 and TRBJ2-1; no firm D call. The germline V gene encodes CDR1 DFQATT and CDR2 SNEGSKA (reference sequence). The CDR3 has 14 residues.

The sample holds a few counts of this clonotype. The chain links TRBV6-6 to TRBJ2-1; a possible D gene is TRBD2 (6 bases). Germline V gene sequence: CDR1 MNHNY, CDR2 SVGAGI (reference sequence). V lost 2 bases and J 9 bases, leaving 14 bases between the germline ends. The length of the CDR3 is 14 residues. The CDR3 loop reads CASSYEAGTGEQFF. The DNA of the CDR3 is TGTGCCAGCAGTTACGAGGCGGGGACGGGTGAGCAGTTCTTC.

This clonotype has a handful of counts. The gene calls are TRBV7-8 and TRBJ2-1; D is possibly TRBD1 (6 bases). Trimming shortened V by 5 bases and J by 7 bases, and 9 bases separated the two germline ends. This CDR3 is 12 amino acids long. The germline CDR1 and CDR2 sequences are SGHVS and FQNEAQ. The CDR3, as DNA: TGTGCCAGCAGCGATCAGGGGAATGAGCAGTTCTTC. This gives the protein CASSDQGNEQFF.

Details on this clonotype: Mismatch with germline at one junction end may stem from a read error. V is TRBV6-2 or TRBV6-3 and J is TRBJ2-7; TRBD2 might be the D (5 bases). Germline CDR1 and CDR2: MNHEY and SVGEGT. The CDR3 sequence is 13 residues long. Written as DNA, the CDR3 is TGTTCCAGCAGTCCCACCCGGGGTGGGAAGCAGTACTTC. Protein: CSSSPTRGGKQYF.

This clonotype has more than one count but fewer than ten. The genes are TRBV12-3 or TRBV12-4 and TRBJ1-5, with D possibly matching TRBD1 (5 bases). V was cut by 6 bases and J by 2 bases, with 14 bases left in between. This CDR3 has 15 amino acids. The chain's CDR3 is CASSQDNKGNQPQHF. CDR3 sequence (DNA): TGTGCCAGCAGCCAGGACAACAAGGGCAATCAGCCCCAGCATTTT.

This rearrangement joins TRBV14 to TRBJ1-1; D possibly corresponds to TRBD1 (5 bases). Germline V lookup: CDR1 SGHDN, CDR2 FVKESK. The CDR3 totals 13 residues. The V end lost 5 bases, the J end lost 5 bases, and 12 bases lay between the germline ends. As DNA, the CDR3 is TGTGCCAGCAGCGACAGTTTGTATACTGAAGCTTTCTTT. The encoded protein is CASSDSLYTEAFF.

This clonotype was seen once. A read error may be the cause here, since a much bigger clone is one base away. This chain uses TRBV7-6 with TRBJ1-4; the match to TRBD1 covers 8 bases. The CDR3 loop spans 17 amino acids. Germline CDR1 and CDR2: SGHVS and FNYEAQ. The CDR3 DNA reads TGTGCCAGCAGCTTTTCCCCCGCGGGACAGGTGGTTGAAATACTGTTTTTT. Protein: CASSFSPAGQVVEILFF.

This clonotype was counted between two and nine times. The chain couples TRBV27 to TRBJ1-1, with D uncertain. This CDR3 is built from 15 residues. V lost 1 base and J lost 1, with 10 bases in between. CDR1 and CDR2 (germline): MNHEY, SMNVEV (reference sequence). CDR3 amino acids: CASSLYGGANTEAFF. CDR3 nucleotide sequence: TGTGCCAGCAGTTTATATGGAGGTGCGAACACTGAAGCTTTCTTT.

The CDR3 DNA reads as TGTGCCAGCAGCCCGGGGGGGGCGGGGACCTACGAGCAGTACTTC. It yields the protein CASSPGGAGTYEQYF. V is TRBV6-5 and J is TRBJ2-7; 8 bases agree with TRBD2. With 6 bases clipped from V and 2 bases from J, the junction kept 9 bases outside the gene matches. The CDR3 runs to 15 residues. Germline-derived CDR1 and CDR2 are MNHEY and SVGAGI.